Sequencing of this T cell receptor beta chain was carried out in a study of blood T cell repertoires in COVID-19. Study as a whole: Samples taken during acute and convalescent COVID-19 were collected in the United States, Italy and Spain. Nucleic acid was either cDNA or gDNA, and it came from T cells, B-cell-depleted T cells, or PBMCs.

The germline gives CDR1 SNHLY, CDR2 FYNNEI. CDR3 size: 15 residues. J lost 5 bases, V lost 6 bases, and 7 bases had no gene match. Source study methods: It was from reference gene primer amplification that nucleated cell counts were estimated. Assay: immunoSEQ multiplex PCR; the TCRdb copy retains only in-frame clones and omits some. That table furnishes V, J and clone size, whereas the DNA furnished D and trimming. The sample shows about 210,000 clones, 92% of them seen only once. The sequencing input was peripheral blood. The sequence was collected from a man in his thirties or forties with acute or convalescent COVID-19. The chain has TRBV2 and TRBJ2-5, with TRBD1 identical over 12 bases. This CDR3 is CASRAGTGGGETQYF. The CDR3 coding sequence is TGTGCCAGCAGGGCCGGGACAGGGGGCGGTGAGACCCAGTACTTC.